What follows are 12 T cell receptor beta chains derived from one specimen sequenced in a study of shared clonotypes between healthy human individuals. Profiled with immunoSEQ multiplex PCR; TCRdb holds only in-frame clones, not every one. This sample has 2 million to 2.5 million clones, with approximately 94% found just once. Sequencing used naive CD4+ T cells from PBMCs. Subset specified: CD45RA+ positively selected. The origin of the receptors is a man aged 18-30 years in good health. Some clones in this sample may be carry-over from other donors' samples.

The CDR3 region has the DNA TGTGCCAGCAAGGCTAGCGCAGATACGCAGTATTTT. Amino acids: CASKASADTQYF. The chain couples TRBV2 to TRBJ2-3; the D gene is possibly TRBD2 (6 bases). The CDR3 length is 12 residues. The V end was cut by 7 bases, the J end by 4 bases, with 9 bases between. Germline V CDR1 and CDR2: SNHLY, FYNNEI. Full variable domain (missing parts from reference TRBV2 and TRBJ2-3): EPEVTQTPSHQVTQMGQEVILRCVPISNHLYFYWYRQILGQKVEFLVSFYNNEISEKSEIFDDQFSVERPDGSNFTLKIRSTKLEDSAMYFCASKASADTQYFGPGTRLTVL.

This clone was recorded only once. The chain uses TRBV6-6 and TRBJ2-1, with TRBD2 matching over 10 bases. Germline V gene lookup returns CDR1 MNHNY and CDR2 SVGAGI (reference sequence). With 5 bases clipped from V and 4 bases from J, the junction kept 5 bases outside the gene matches. The CDR3 is 15 amino acids. The CDR3 sequence: CASSPPAGGYNEQFF. Written as DNA, the CDR3 is TGTGCCAGCAGTCCCCCAGCGGGAGGGTACAATGAGCAGTTCTTC.

The V call is TRBV5-1, the J call TRBJ2-5; D is undetermined. CDR1 and CDR2 (germline): SGHRS, YFSETQ. The CDR3 contains 12 residues. The ends were cut back, 5 bases at V and 2 bases at J, with 7 bases in the middle. CDR3 sequence: CASRFSQETQYF. DNA for the CDR3: TGCGCCAGCAGATTCTCTCAAGAGACCCAGTACTTC.

This chain uses TRBV7-2 with TRBJ2-3; 12 bases line up with TRBD2. The CDR3 runs 13 residues. CDR1 and CDR2 (germline): SGHTA, FQGNSA. Trimming cost V 7 bases and J 7 bases; bases outside gene matches: 3. DNA for the CDR3: TGTGCCAGCACCACTAGCGGGGGGAATACGCAGTATTTT. Protein product: CASTTSGGNTQYF.

This clone occurred once. This chain connects TRBV11-2 to TRBJ1-1; TRBD1 is a possible D gene (5 bases). Trimming took 4 bases from V and 0 from J, leaving 15 bases between them. The CDR3 contains 16 residues. CDR1 is SGHAT and CDR2 is FQNNGV in the germline V gene. The CDR3 DNA follows: TGTGCCAGCAGCTCCCTTCGGGGACGGCTGAACACTGAAGCTTTCTTT. This codes for CASSSLRGRLNTEAFF.

The chain has TRBV7-2 and TRBJ2-1, with 9 bases lining up with TRBD2. V shed 1 base and J 5 bases; nucleotides not matched to a gene: 3. There are 15 residues in the CDR3. Germline CDR1 is SGHTA and CDR2 is FQGNSA. CDR3 nucleotide sequence: TGTGCCAGCAGCTTAGAACCTAGCGGGAACAATGAGCAGTTCTTC. It is translated as CASSLEPSGNNEQFF.

This chain connects TRBV5-1 to TRBJ1-2; possibly TRBD1 for D (5 bases). CDR1 is SGHRS and CDR2 is YFSETQ in the germline V gene. The CDR3 runs 15 residues. Trimming took off 4 bases at V and 0 bases at J, with 13 bases between the two ends. In DNA form, the CDR3 reads TGCGCCAGCAGCGAAGTTCTGGGGGCTAACTATGGCTACACCTTC. Translating gives CASSEVLGANYGYTF.

The chain joins TRBV5-5 to TRBJ2-7; perhaps TRBD2 as D (6 bases). The CDR3 covers 15 residues. CDR1 SGHKS and CDR2 YYEKEE come from the germline V gene (reference sequence). Trimming left V 3 bases short and J 0 bases short, with 13 bases between. The CDR3 nucleotides read TGTGCCAGCAGCTCAACGGGACTTTACTCCTACGAGCAGTACTTC. Protein: CASSSTGLYSYEQYF.

This rearrangement joins TRBV25-1 to TRBJ2-3; 7 bases agree with TRBD1. Losses at the gene ends were 6 bases for V and 4 bases for J; bases not matched to a gene: 10. CDR1 and CDR2 from the germline V gene are MGHDK and SYGVNS. This CDR3 contains 15 residues. The CDR3 protein is CASRNSQGRADTQYF. The CDR3 DNA is TGTGCCAGCAGAAATTCACAGGGGAGAGCAGATACGCAGTATTTT.

The chain combines TRBV4-3 with TRBJ2-7; 8 nucleotides agree with TRBD2. The V gene's germline CDR1 is LGHNA and CDR2 YSLEER. This CDR3 region has 15 residues. V shed 6 bases and J 2 bases; nucleotides not matched to a gene: 9. CDR3 protein: CASRGSGGPAYEQYF. CDR3 DNA sequence: TGCGCCAGCAGGGGGTCGGGGGGGCCCGCCTACGAGCAGTACTTC.

This chain connects TRBV19 to TRBJ2-1; the D gene is possibly TRBD1 (6 bases). The germline gives CDR1 LNHDA, CDR2 SQIVND (reference sequence). V gave up 6 bases and J gave up 2 bases, with 11 bases separating them. The CDR3 runs 14 residues. This chain's CDR3 is CASSRGQAYNEQFF. Written as DNA, the CDR3 is TGTGCCAGTAGCAGGGGTCAGGCCTACAATGAGCAGTTCTTC.

The chain carries TRBV30 and TRBJ2-2; possibly TRBD1 or TRBD2 for D (5 bases each). This CDR3 has 15 amino acids. Deletions cut 0 bases from V and 6 bases from J, with 14 bases between. CDR1 is GTSNPN, CDR2 SVGIG, per germline (reference sequence). CDR3 residues: CAWSVQVSGPGELFF. The CDR3 DNA is TGTGCCTGGAGTGTACAGGTGTCGGGACCCGGGGAGCTGTTTTTT.